This T cell receptor beta chain was identified during a study of regulatory T cells in long-lasting Graves disease. Study-level information: For under 3 months, newly diagnosed Graves' patients had been taking antithyroid drugs. Notes on the study in general: Owing to a sample size that was small, accuracy may have been reduced. For persistent Graves' patients, TCR diversity was lower than for newly diagnosed ones. Blood alone, not thyroid tissue, was studied.

HTBI primers from iRepertoire and Arm-PCR of CDR3 regions yielded the TCR beta libraries. In TCRdb, the multiplex PCR reads were re-called with MiXCR into one record per CDR3 protein. Among about 400,000 distinct CDR3 sequences listed, around 15% were seen once. Time point meaning: newly diagnosed GD, antithyroid drugs for less than 3 months. Isolated PBMC RNA provided the starting material for the TCR library. Note on this clonotype: What it recognizes is unknown.

Germline V gene sequence: CDR1 DFQATT, CDR2 SNEGSKA (reference sequence). The J segment lost 5 bases and the V segment lost 6 bases, leaving 16 bases of the junction unmatched. This CDR3 is 15 amino acids long. The sequences come from peripheral blood mononuclear cells (PBMCs), collected at new diagnosis, from a patient treated with antithyroid drugs. The TCR originated in a female donor with Graves disease. The chain carries TRBV20-1 and TRBJ2-7; 7 bases are shared with TRBD1. DNA for the CDR3: TGCAGTGCCAGGGGTGACAGGGAGTTGAGCCACGAGCAGTACTTC. Translating it yields CSARGDRELSHEQYF.